One and the same sample provided the 20 T cell receptor beta chains below, sequenced in a study of blood T cell repertoires in COVID-19. Repertoires were generated with immunoSEQ multiplex PCR, while TCRdb's copy carries only in-frame clones and drops some. There are under 450,000 clones in the sample; 70% to 90% occur only once, and around 7.5% lies in the top ten. Sample: peripheral blood. Receptors originate from an older woman with COVID-19, enrolled during active disease.

V usage is TRBV7-2 and J usage is TRBJ1-1; 8 nucleotides line up with TRBD1. V was pared by 5 bases and J by 12 bases, with 14 bases of the junction left unmatched. Germline V lookup: CDR1 SGHTA, CDR2 FQGNSA. The CDR3 totals 14 residues. CDR3 DNA: TGTGCCAGCAGCCCAGGACAGGGAGATAAGGCGACTTTCTTT. This translates into CASSPGQGDKATFF.

The V gene is TRBV30, the J gene TRBJ1-4; possible D gene TRBD1, 6 bases. The CDR3 loop spans 14 amino acids. Germline assignment: CDR1 GTSNPN and CDR2 SVGIG (reference sequence). Trimming removed 2 bases from V and 5 bases from J, with 12 bases in between. CDR3 nucleotides: TGTGCCTGGAGTCCAGGGGAGGGGAATGAAAAACTGTTTTTT. This encodes CAWSPGEGNEKLFF.

V usage is TRBV30 and J usage is TRBJ2-6; 8 bases align to TRBD1. The V segment lost 8 bases and the J segment 0 bases; nucleotides outside the gene matches: 12. The CDR3 has 17 amino acids. Germline V gives CDR1 GTSNPN, CDR2 SVGIG (reference sequence). CDR3 amino acids: CAGPTGQASSGANVLTF. The DNA for the CDR3 is TGTGCCGGCCCAACGGGACAGGCGAGCTCTGGGGCCAACGTCCTGACTTTC.

This chain links TRBV19 with TRBJ2-7; 11 positions match TRBD2. The V gene end was trimmed by 4 bases and the J gene end by 2 bases; junction bases not matched to a gene: 7. This CDR3 is built from 16 residues. Looked up from germline, CDR1 is LNHDA and CDR2 is SQIVND (reference sequence). The CDR3 protein is CASSTYPSGGTYEQYF. The CDR3 nucleotides read TGTGCCAGTAGTACCTACCCTAGCGGGGGGACCTACGAGCAGTACTTC. The full variable domain, its missing parts supplied by reference TRBV19 and TRBJ2-7, is DGGITQSPKYLFRKEGQNVTLSCEQNLNHDAMYWYRQDPGQGLRLIYYSQIVNDFQKGDIAEGYSVSREKKESFPLTVTSAQKNPTAFYLCASSTYPSGGTYEQYFGPGTRLTVT.

The genes are TRBV7-8 and TRBJ2-7; D gene uncertain. The germline gives CDR1 SGHVS, CDR2 FQNEAQ. V was clipped by 1 base and J by 2 bases, with 9 bases between them. The CDR3 is made up of 14 amino acids. Here the CDR3 reads CASSLGRWAYEQYF. CDR3 nucleotides: TGTGCCAGCAGCTTAGGCAGGTGGGCCTACGAGCAGTACTTC.

V is TRBV15 and J is TRBJ1-1; D not certain. Germline V lookup: CDR1 LNHNV, CDR2 YYDKDF (reference sequence). Trimming removed 0 bases at V and 4 bases at J, with 9 bases between. The CDR3 has 14 amino acids. The CDR3 region has the DNA TGTGCCACCAGCAGAGAGCGGCAATCCACTGAAGCTTTCTTT. Residues: CATSRERQSTEAFF.

The chain combines TRBV5-6 with TRBJ2-1, with 8 bases that match TRBD1. J lost 5 bases, V lost 2 bases, and 6 bases had no gene match. Germline assignment: CDR1 SGHDT and CDR2 YYEEEE. CDR3 size: 15 residues. The CDR3 region is CASSFRDRFNNEQFF. The CDR3 bases are TGTGCCAGCAGCTTCCGGGACAGGTTCAACAATGAGCAGTTCTTC.

The V call is TRBV6-5, the J call TRBJ1-5, with a tentative D call TRBD1 (6 bases). Trimming left V 6 bases short and J 6 bases short, with 9 bases between. CDR1 is MNHEY and CDR2 is SVGAGI in the germline V gene. The CDR3 sequence is 12 residues long. The DNA of the CDR3 is TGTGCCAGCAGGCACAGGGCTCAGCCCCAGCATTTT. It encodes CASRHRAQPQHF.

V and J are TRBV4-1 and TRBJ1-6, with 9 bases fitting TRBD1. The CDR3 runs 15 residues. CDR1 and CDR2 (germline): MGHRA, YSYEKL. The trim removed 2 bases at V and 9 bases at J, leaving 5 bases unmatched. This CDR3 is CASSQSTGGGSPLHF. CDR3 nucleotides: TGCGCCAGCAGCCAATCCACAGGGGGCGGTTCACCCCTCCACTTT.

The chain uses TRBV5-6 and TRBJ2-7, with TRBD2 matching over 8 bases. The V gene's germline CDR1 is SGHDT and CDR2 YYEEEE. There are 14 residues in the CDR3. The V segment lost 0 bases and the J segment 2 bases; nucleotides outside the gene matches: 1. CDR3 sequence reads: CASSLAGGPYEQYF. The CDR3 DNA reads as TGTGCCAGCAGCTTGGCGGGGGGGCCCTACGAGCAGTACTTC.

The rearrangement links TRBV11-3 to TRBJ1-1; 7 positions match TRBD1. Germline loops: CDR1 SGHNT, CDR2 YENEEA. The V segment lost 3 bases and the J segment 4 bases; nucleotides outside the gene matches: 8. The CDR3 is 15 residues long. The CDR3 DNA reads TGTGCCAGCAGCTTTTTAGACAGGGAGACCACTGAAGCTTTCTTT. This translates into CASSFLDRETTEAFF.

J is TRBJ2-1 and V is TRBV3-1 (or the pseudogene TRBV3-2), with TRBD2 matching 14 bases. In germline, CDR1 is LGHDT, CDR2 YNNKEL (reference sequence). This CDR3 comprises 15 residues. V lost 6 bases to trimming and J lost 8 bases; unmatched junction nucleotides: 6. The CDR3 bases are TGTGCCAGCAGTTATGGGACTAGCGGGGGCTATGAGCAGTTCTTC. Protein sequence: CASSYGTSGGYEQFF.

V and J are TRBV4-3 and TRBJ1-5; D is uncertain. V lost 4 bases to trimming and J lost 4 bases, with 14 bases between them. The V gene's germline CDR1 is LGHNA and CDR2 YSLEER. The CDR3 spans 15 residues. CDR3: CASSPSVAPNQPQHF. The CDR3 DNA sequence: TGCGCCAGCAGCCCAAGTGTGGCTCCGAATCAGCCCCAGCATTTT.

In its sample, this clone was seen once. The J gene is TRBJ1-1, the V gene TRBV11-2; D is perhaps TRBD1 (6 bases). V was pared by 5 bases and J by 3 bases, with 22 bases between. The CDR3 has 17 residues. From germline, CDR1 is SGHAT and CDR2 FQNNGV. The CDR3 loop reads CASSPRTVLEVDTEAFF. Written as DNA, the CDR3 is TGTGCCAGCAGCCCCAGGACAGTACTTGAAGTGGACACTGAAGCTTTCTTT. Full variable domain (missing parts from reference TRBV11-2 and TRBJ1-1): EAGVAQSPRYKIIEKRQSVAFWCNPISGHATLYWYQQILGQGPKLLIQFQNNGVVDDSQLPKDRFSAERLKGVDSTLKIQPAKLEDSAVYLCASSPRTVLEVDTEAFFGQGTRLTVV.

The V call is TRBV4-1, the J call TRBJ1-5, with no clear D. Trimming cost V 6 bases and J 7 bases, with 16 bases left between them. The CDR3 length is 14 residues. CDR1 MGHRA and CDR2 YSYEKL come from the germline V gene. CDR3 bases: TGCGCCAGCAGGCAGGCCCTGAGCAGACAGCCCCAGCATTTT. Residues: CASRQALSRQPQHF.

The chain uses TRBV13 and TRBJ2-1; 16 bases match TRBD2. The CDR3 is 16 amino acids. The J segment lost 5 bases and the V segment lost 4 bases, leaving 2 bases of the junction unmatched. Looked up from germline, CDR1 is PRHDT and CDR2 is FYEKMQ (reference sequence). Here the CDR3 DNA reads TGTGCCAGCAGCTGGGGACTAGCGGGGGGGAACAATGAGCAGTTCTTC. This gives the protein CASSWGLAGGNNEQFF. Filled out from reference TRBV13 and TRBJ2-1, the complete variable domain reads AAGVIQSPRHLIKEKRETATLKCYPIPRHDTVYWYQQGPGQDPQFLISFYEKMQSDKGSIPDRFSAQQFSDYHSELNMSSLELGDSALYFCASSWGLAGGNNEQFFGPGTRLTVL.

The chain employs TRBV6-5 and TRBJ2-1; 10 bases line up with TRBD2. CDR3 length: 14 residues. The V gene end was trimmed by 6 bases and the J gene end by 5 bases; junction bases not matched to a gene: 4. CDR1 MNHEY and CDR2 SVGAGI come from the germline V gene. The DNA of the CDR3 is TGTGCCAGCAGATTAGCGGGGGGAAACAATGAGCAGTTCTTC. This translates into CASRLAGGNNEQFF.

CDR3 nucleotides: TGTGCCAGCAGCCATCAGGGGGGCTTAGGCGTGAGCTCCTACGAGCAGTACTTC. Its translation is CASSHQGGLGVSSYEQYF. The genes are TRBV3-1 (or the pseudogene TRBV3-2) and TRBJ2-7; D is perhaps TRBD1 (7 bases). Trimming removed 3 bases at V and 0 bases at J, with 21 bases between. Germline values: CDR1 LGHDT, CDR2 YNNKEL (reference sequence). The CDR3 sequence is 18 residues long.

This rearrangement joins TRBV9 to TRBJ1-1; 7 positions agree with TRBD1. The V and J ends lost 0 bases and 0 bases, in that order; junction bases with no gene match: 5. The CDR3 spans 16 residues. From germline, CDR1 is SGDLS and CDR2 YYNGEE. The CDR3 loop is CASSVVVGQMNTEAFF. The CDR3 DNA reads TGTGCCAGCAGCGTAGTGGTGGGACAGATGAACACTGAAGCTTTCTTT.

V and J are TRBV5-4 and TRBJ1-4, with 8 positions matching TRBD1. CDR1 and CDR2 (germline): SGHNT, YYREEE (reference sequence). J lost 8 bases, V lost 2 bases, and 8 bases had no gene match. The CDR3 spans 15 residues. The CDR3 nucleotides read TGTGCCAGCAGCTTAGCAGGGGGCGAGGCGGAAAAACTGTTTTTT. Its translation is CASSLAGGEAEKLFF.